This paragraph reports one T cell receptor (beta chain). Its specific antigen is unknown. No much larger clone is present one base from it, and per-base qualities are unavailable. This specimen belongs to a study of Ad26.COV2.S vaccination and SARS-CoV-2 variants (dated by TCRdb to the early 2020s). Concerning the study at large: Vaccine-arm donors came from COV1001, a multicentre, randomized, double-blind, placebo-controlled phase I-IIa trial of Ad26.COV2.S in healthy adults. The TCR-sequenced set comprised about 32 samples: around 20 Ad26.COV2.S vaccine recipients, 5 placebo recipients and 8 SARS-CoV-2 convalescent individuals. Investigators remained blinded to trial group allocation during experiments and outcome assessment. Ad26.COV2.S was given intramuscularly at 5x10^10 or 1x10^11 viral particles, as a single shot or as two shots 56 days apart. TCRbeta repertoire sequencing served as the tool for gauging how specific and how broad the SARS-CoV-2-reactive T cell receptors were following Ad26.COV2.S vaccination. Participants in the trial were split at random into five groups of five each, receiving low-dose or high-dose Ad26.COV2.S once or twice, or else placebo on both occasions. Study-level results and caveats: After vaccination, substantial breadth of spike-specific CD8+ and CD4+ T cell responses was reported. Higher spike-specific TCR breadth was observed in Ad26.COV2.S recipients than in placebo recipients (P = 0.0014). Comparable non-spike TCR breadth was observed between vaccine and placebo recipients, consistent with only spike being contained in the vaccine. The study lacked the statistical power to compare responses across vaccine doses or regimens. According to the authors, total T cell responses may have been underestimated by the TCR breadth and depth analyses.

Spanning cysteine to phenylalanine, the CDR3 consists of 14 amino acids. The DNA shown is the 42-base CDR3, in frame from base 1. Per the germline V gene (reference sequence), SEHNR is the CDR1 and FQNEAQ is the CDR2. Trimmed from V: 1 base; trimmed from J: 4 bases; junction bases lacking a gene match: 0. TCRbeta CDR3 regions were sequenced with the immunoSEQ Assay. After extraction, genomic DNA underwent amplification by bias-controlled multiplex PCR, followed by high-throughput sequencing. As for how the authors treated the data: To quantify the absolute abundance of each unique TCRbeta CDR3 region, sequences were collapsed and filtered. T cell fraction was estimated by normalizing TCRbeta template counts to usable DNA, which was measured by amplifying reference genes present in all nucleated cells. Repertoire TCRs were annotated as SARS-CoV-2-specific by exact matching of V gene, CDR3 amino acid sequence and J gene to a known reactive TCR set. MIRA supplied the reference SARS-CoV-2 TCR set, which was filtered for enrichment in COVID-19-positive ImmuneCODE repertoires so that public or cross-reactive TCRs were removed. Based on the MIRA antigens, annotated TCRs were further analysed at the level of specific ORF or position within ORF. Breadth was defined as the number of annotated unique rearrangements divided by the total number of unique productive rearrangements, and depth was defined as the summed frequency of the annotated unique rearrangements. Group comparisons of TCR breadth used two-sided Wilcoxon rank-sum tests. TCRdb re-hosts the immuneACCESS table, in-frame sequences only. Its copies lack some clones; in the studies checked, an unresolved V gene accounts for under half of them, and the cause for the rest is not known. The DNA gave D and trimming, while V, J and clone size come from that table. This sample lists about 680,000 clones; roughly nine tenths were detected once. The leading ten clones occupy around 1.4% of the sample.

The sample's treatment or condition label, in plain terms: around 19 received Ad26.COV2.S at low or high dose, single or two shots; roughly 5 received placebo; per-sample allocation not given. Repertoires of vaccine and placebo recipients were sequenced from samples taken on day 63 after the first injection. Between 29 July and 7 August 2020, Cohort 1b enrolled about 27 adults aged 18-55 years at one site in Boston, USA. Ad26.COV2.S consisted of a replication-incompetent adenovirus type 26 vector by which a prefusion-stabilized SARS-CoV-2 spike protein from the original Wuhan strain was expressed.

The receptor was isolated from a person between 18 and 60 years old who received the Ad26.COV2.S COVID-19 vaccine or a placebo. Here the sequenced sample was peripheral blood, taken in a trial of Ad26.COV2.S vaccine versus placebo. The receptor chain draws on TRBV7-9 and TRBJ2-2; 7 junctional bases match TRBD1. CDR3 protein: CASSLGTGTGELFF. The nucleotides read TGTGCCAGCAGCTTAGGGACAGGCACCGGGGAGCTGTTTTTT.